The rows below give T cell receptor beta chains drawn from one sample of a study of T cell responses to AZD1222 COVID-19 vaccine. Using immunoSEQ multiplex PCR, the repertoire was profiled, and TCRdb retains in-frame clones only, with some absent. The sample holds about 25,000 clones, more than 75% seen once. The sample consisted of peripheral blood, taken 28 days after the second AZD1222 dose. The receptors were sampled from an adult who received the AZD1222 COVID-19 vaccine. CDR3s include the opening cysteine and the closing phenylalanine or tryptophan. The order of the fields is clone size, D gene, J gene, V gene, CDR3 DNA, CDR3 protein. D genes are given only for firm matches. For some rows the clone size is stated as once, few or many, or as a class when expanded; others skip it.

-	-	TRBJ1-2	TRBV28	TGTGCCAGCAGTTTCGGGCAGAACTATGGCTACACCTTC	CASSFGQNYGYTF
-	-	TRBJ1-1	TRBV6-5	TGTGCCAGCAGTTCGAGGGGGGGCGCCGGCACTGAAGCTTTCTTT	CASSSRGGAGTEAFF
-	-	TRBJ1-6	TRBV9	TGTGCCAGCAGCGACAGGAACTACAATTCACCCCTCCACTTT	CASSDRNYNSPLHF
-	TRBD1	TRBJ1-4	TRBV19	TGTGCCAGTAGTGGTCGACAGGGGCGGACTGAAAAACTGTTTTTT	CASSGRQGRTEKLFF
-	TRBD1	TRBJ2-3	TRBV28	TGTGCCAGCCTCGACGGACAGGGGACCACAGATACGCAGTATTTT	CASLDGQGTTDTQYF
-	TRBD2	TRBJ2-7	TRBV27	TGTGCCAGCAGTTTCGGGGGAGGGAACTACGAGCAGTACTTC	CASSFGGGNYEQYF
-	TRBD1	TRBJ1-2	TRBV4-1	TGCGCCAGCAGCCAGTTCAAGGGGACAGGGAACGGCTACACCTTC	CASSQFKGTGNGYTF
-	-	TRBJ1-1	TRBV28	TGTGCCAGCAAAGGAGGACTCACTGAAGCTTTCTTT	CASKGGLTEAFF
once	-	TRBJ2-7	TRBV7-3	TGTGCCAGCAGCCAGGGACCTACCTACGAGCAGTACTTC	CASSQGPTYEQYF
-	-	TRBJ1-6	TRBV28	TGTGCCAGCAGTTTTTCCAGGGGATTTAGTAATTCACCCCTCCACTTT	CASSFSRGFSNSPLHF
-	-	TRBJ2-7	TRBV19	TGTGCCAGTAGTGCGCGACCGGGACGGATTTCCTACGAGCAGTACTTC	CASSARPGRISYEQYF
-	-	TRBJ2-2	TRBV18	TGTGCCAGCTCTACACTGGGTGATAACACCGGGGAGCTGTTTTTT	CASSTLGDNTGELFF
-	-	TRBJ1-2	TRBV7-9	TGTGCCAGCAGTAATACGGGCTACACCTTC	CASSNTGYTF
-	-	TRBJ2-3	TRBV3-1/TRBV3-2	TGTGCCAGCAGCCCCCAGGGCACAGATACGCAGTATTTT	CASSPQGTDTQYF
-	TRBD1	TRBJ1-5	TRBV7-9	TGTGCCAGCAGCCTCGGGACAGGTCTAAATCAGCCCCAGCATTTT	CASSLGTGLNQPQHF
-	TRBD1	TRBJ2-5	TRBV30	TGTGCCTGGAGTGTAGAGGACAGGGCGGCCCAGTACTTC	CAWSVEDRAAQYF
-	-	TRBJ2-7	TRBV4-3	TGCGCCAGCAGCCAAGATAGCATCGGTGAGCAGTACTTC	CASSQDSIGEQYF
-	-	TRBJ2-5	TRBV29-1	TGCAGCGCTAACGTAGAGACCCAGTACTTC	CSANVETQYF
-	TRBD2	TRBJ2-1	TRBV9	TGTGCCAGCAGCGTAGGGGCGACTAGCTGGAATGAGCAGTTCTTC	CASSVGATSWNEQFF
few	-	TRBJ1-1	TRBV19	TGTGCCAGTAGTTATGACACTGTGAACACTGAAGCTTTCTTT	CASSYDTVNTEAFF
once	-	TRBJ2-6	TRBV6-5	TGTGCCAGCGAGGGCTCTGGGGCCAACGTCCTGACTTTC	CASEGSGANVLTF
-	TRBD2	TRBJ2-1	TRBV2	TGTGCCAGCAGTGGGGTGGGACTAGCGGGAGAAGGGTCCTACAATGAGCAGTTCTTC	CASSGVGLAGEGSYNEQFF
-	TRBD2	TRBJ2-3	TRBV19	TGTGCCAGTAGTATGGAACGACTAGCGGGAGAGGTAGATACGCAGTATTTT	CASSMERLAGEVDTQYF
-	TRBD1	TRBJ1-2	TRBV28	TGTGCCAGCAGTTCACCAAGGGGGCGCGGAAATGGCTACACCTTC	CASSSPRGRGNGYTF
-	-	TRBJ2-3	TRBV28	TGTGCCAGCCGTCCGCCCACAGATACGCAGTATTTT	CASRPPTDTQYF
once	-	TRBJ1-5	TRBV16	TGTGCCAGCAGCCGCGTTAGGGGTCAGCCCCAGCATTTT	CASSRVRGQPQHF
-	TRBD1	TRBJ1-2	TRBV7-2	TGTGCCAGCAGCACAGGGGGTAGTGGCTACACCTTC	CASSTGGSGYTF
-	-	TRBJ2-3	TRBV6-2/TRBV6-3	TGTGCCAGCAGTTACTCGACATTTAACACAGATACGCAGTATTTT	CASSYSTFNTDTQYF
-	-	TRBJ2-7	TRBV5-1	TGCGCCAGCAGCTTGTCCCAGGCCTACGAGCAGTACTTC	CASSLSQAYEQYF
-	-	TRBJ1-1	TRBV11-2	TGTGCCAGCAGCGTACAGACGAACACTGAAGCTTTCTTT	CASSVQTNTEAFF
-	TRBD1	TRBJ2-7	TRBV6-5	TGTGCCAGCAGTTACAAAGGCGGGACAGGGTACGAGCAGTACTTC	CASSYKGGTGYEQYF
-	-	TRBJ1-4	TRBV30	TGTGCCTGGAGTGTAGTGGCATTTGAAAAACTGTTTTTT	CAWSVVAFEKLFF
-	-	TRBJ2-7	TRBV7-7	TGTGCTAGCAGCTTAGCACAGTCCTACGAGCAGTACTTC	CASSLAQSYEQYF
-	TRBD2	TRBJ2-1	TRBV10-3	TGTGCCATCAGAGCGGGAAGCGAGCAGTTCTTC	CAIRAGSEQFF
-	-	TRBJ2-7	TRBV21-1	TGTGCCAGGGGGGGCATAGGCGTCAGGCTCACCTACGAGCAGTACTTC	CARGGIGVRLTYEQYF
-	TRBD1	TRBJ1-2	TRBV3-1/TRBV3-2	TGTGCCAGCAGGCCCCTAGGGGGCGGCTATGGCTACACCTTC	CASRPLGGGYGYTF
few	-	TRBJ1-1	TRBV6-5	TGTGCCAGCAGACTCACCCGGAGGACTGAAGCTTTCTTT	CASRLTRRTEAFF
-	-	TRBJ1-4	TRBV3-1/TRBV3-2	TGTGCCAGCAGCCAAGATCAGATGGGTAATGAAAAACTGTTTTTT	CASSQDQMGNEKLFF
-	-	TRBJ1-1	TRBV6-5	TGTGCCGGCAGCCCGGACAGCGGGGGGACTGAAGCTTTCTTT	CAGSPDSGGTEAFF
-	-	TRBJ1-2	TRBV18	TGTGCCAGCTCACCACCGACTTTATGGGGCTACACCTTC	CASSPPTLWGYTF
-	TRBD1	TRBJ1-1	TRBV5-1	TGCGCCAGCAGCTCGTCTCCAGGGGGCAATACTGAAGCTTTCTTT	CASSSSPGGNTEAFF
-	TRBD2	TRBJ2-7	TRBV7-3	TGTGCCACCACCGGGACTAGCGGGAGGTATGAGTACTTC	CATTGTSGRYEYF
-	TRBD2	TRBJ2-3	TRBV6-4	TGTGCCAGCAGTGACATAGCGGGAGGCCCCACAGATACGCAGTATTTT	CASSDIAGGPTDTQYF
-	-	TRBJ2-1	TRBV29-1	TGCAGCGTTGATACCCGTCGCTCCTACAATGAGCAGTTCTTC	CSVDTRRSYNEQFF
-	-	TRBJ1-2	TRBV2	TGTGCCAGCCGACAGGAGGAAGGCTACACCTTC	CASRQEEGYTF
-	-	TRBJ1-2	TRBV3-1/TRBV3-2	TGTGCCAGCAGCCAGGATTGGATTGGCTACACCTTC	CASSQDWIGYTF